Listed below are T cell receptor beta chains from one sample, sequenced in a study of blood T cell repertoires in COVID-19. Libraries were prepared by immunoSEQ multiplex PCR; TCRdb keeps only in-frame clonotypes and omits some of them. The sample includes approximately 500,000 clones, roughly nine tenths of them seen just once. The specimen sequenced was peripheral blood. The receptor set was obtained from a young man with COVID-19, enrolled during active disease. Each CDR3 is given with its conserved first and last residue. A D gene is named only where the DNA matches it firmly.

V gene	D gene	CDR3 protein
TRBV5-1	.	CASSLFAKLNQPQHF
TRBV20-1	TRBD1	CSASGGQGVQPQHF
TRBV19	TRBD1	CASSIGTGGTGELFF
TRBV6-5	.	CASSWARGKEQFF
TRBV19	TRBD1	CASSIVGTGRRGELFF
TRBV3-1/TRBV3-2	TRBD1	CASSPMDRANEQFF
TRBV11-2	TRBD1	CASNAPQLGTERINEQFF
TRBV6-4	.	CASSDSGAPNEQFF
TRBV27	.	CASSLAGSYEQYF
TRBV3-1/TRBV3-2	.	CASTSMGAAGNTIYF
TRBV19	.	CASSIDGKVNSPLHF